This T cell receptor beta chain was sequenced in a study of T-cell reconstitution after alpha-beta-depleted transplantation in children. The CDR3 length is 15 residues. Germline V gene data show CDR1 as LGHNA and CDR2 as YNFKEQ. With 0 bases removed from V and 2 bases from J, the gap between germline ends came to 11 bases. Study-wide results and limits: Newly made T cells mostly supplied T-cell counts and diversity one year after transplant. After transplant, at about two months, alpha-beta T cells were reportedly derived from several hundred expanded graft clones.

The library targeted TCRbeta and was prepared with unique molecular identifiers. TCRdb re-called the PCR reads through MiXCR, storing one row per CDR3 protein. The sample holds about 240,000 distinct CDR3 sequences, 25% seen once. This clonotype has a handful of counts. The antigen remains undetermined. J is TRBJ2-7 and V is TRBV4-2; no clear D. This clonotype originated in a girl aged 2-10 years with Fanconi anemia, due to receive a stem cell transplant. The specimen was PBMCs, collected before TCRalphabeta/CD19-depleted stem cell transplant. The CDR3 spells CASSQDPDLTYEQYF. CDR3 sequence (DNA): TGTGCCAGCAGCCAAGATCCCGACCTAACCTACGAGCAGTACTTC.